Below are 4 T cell receptor beta chains sequenced from a single sample in a study of cytomegalovirus exposure and HLA in healthy donors. Assay used: immunoSEQ multiplex PCR; TCRdb lists only in-frame clones, some missing. The sample has around 110,000 clones; about 88% are singletons. The sample comprised PBMCs. These receptors originate from a woman aged 18-29 years in good health and CMV-seropositive.

The genes are TRBV28 and TRBJ1-5, with a weak D call TRBD1 (6 bases). V lost 3 bases, J lost 11 bases, and 14 bases lay in between. The CDR3 contains 13 residues. Germline assignment: CDR1 MDHEN and CDR2 SYDVKM. This CDR3 reads CASSFPGTRSQHF. Here the CDR3 DNA reads TGTGCCAGCAGTTTTCCAGGGACACGGTCCCAGCATTTT.

This rearrangement joins TRBV28 to TRBJ1-1; D unresolved. The CDR3 consists of 14 residues. Germline V gene lookup returns CDR1 MDHEN and CDR2 SYDVKM. The germline V and J ends were trimmed by 6 bases and 1 base, with 12 bases remaining between them. In DNA form, the CDR3 reads TGTGCCAGCAGCCCTCCTGGGAGGAACACTGAAGCTTTCTTT. Translation gives CASSPPGRNTEAFF. The full variable domain, completed using reference TRBV28 and TRBJ1-1, is DVKVTQSSRYLVKRTGEKVFLECVQDMDHENMFWYRQDPGLGLRLIYFSYDVKMKEKGDIPEGYSVSREKKERFSLILESASTNQTSMYLCASSPPGRNTEAFFGQGTRLTVV.

J is TRBJ2-3 and V is TRBV7-2; TRBD2 matches 12 bases. Per the germline V gene, CDR1 is SGHTA and CDR2 is FQGNSA. Trimming at V came to 5 bases and at J to 4 bases, leaving 7 bases not matched to a gene. The CDR3 has 16 amino acids. Here the CDR3 DNA reads TGTGCCAGCAGCCCGGACTCTAGCGGGGGGGCAGATACGCAGTATTTT. Protein sequence: CASSPDSSGGADTQYF.

The genes are TRBV5-4 and TRBJ2-2; 8 bases match TRBD1. The CDR3 is made up of 16 amino acids. Germline assignment: CDR1 SGHNT and CDR2 YYREEE (reference sequence). The V and J ends lost 3 bases and 5 bases, in that order; junction bases with no gene match: 9. CDR3: CASSSGQGPGTGELFF. In DNA, the CDR3 is TGTGCCAGCAGCTCTGGACAGGGCCCGGGGACCGGGGAGCTGTTTTTT.